Below are 14 T cell receptor beta chains sequenced from a single sample in a study of blood T cell repertoires in COVID-19 (dated by TCRdb to 2018 to 2021). The library was prepared using the immunoSEQ multiplex PCR assay. TCRdb mirrors the immuneACCESS table, restricted to in-frame sequences. Some clones are absent from its copies; in checked studies, under half trace to an unresolved V gene, and the reason for the others is unknown. The sample table holds 51,000 or so clones, of which about 85% were seen once. The ten most abundant clones make up 6.9% of the sample. The sequenced sample consisted of peripheral blood. These receptors came from a man between 65 and 80 years old with active COVID-19.

The chain joins TRBV5-1 to TRBJ1-1, with 7 positions matching TRBD1. V lost 3 bases and J lost 5; bases outside the gene matches: 10. The germline CDR1 and CDR2 sequences are SGHRS and YFSETQ. The CDR3 totals 15 residues. The CDR3 region is CASSSLQGKRTEAFF. In DNA, the CDR3 is TGCGCCAGCAGCTCCTTACAGGGGAAAAGGACTGAAGCTTTCTTT.

Only a few counts were recorded for this clone. The V call is TRBV2, the J call TRBJ2-7; maybe TRBD1 (6 bases). CDR1 SNHLY and CDR2 FYNNEI come from the germline V gene. The CDR3 totals 12 residues. Trimming shortened V by 4 bases and J by 5 bases, and 9 bases separated the two germline ends. The CDR3 DNA follows: TGTGCCAGCAGTGGTACAGGGAACGAGCAGTACTTC. Translation gives CASSGTGNEQYF. Supplemented by reference TRBV2 and TRBJ2-7, the full variable domain reads EPEVTQTPSHQVTQMGQEVILRCVPISNHLYFYWYRQILGQKVEFLVSFYNNEISEKSEIFDDQFSVERPDGSNFTLKIRSTKLEDSAMYFCASSGTGNEQYFGPGTRLTVT.

The chain recombines TRBV7-2 with TRBJ2-3, with a possible D match to TRBD2 (6 bases). The V gene's germline CDR1 is SGHTA and CDR2 FQGNSA. The ends were cut back, 3 bases at V and 0 bases at J, with 13 bases in the middle. This CDR3 has 16 amino acids. The CDR3 DNA follows: TGTGCCAGCAGCTTTGGGGTGGGGACTAGCACAGATACGCAGTATTTT. It yields the protein CASSFGVGTSTDTQYF.

This clone was seen more than once but under ten times. The V and J genes are TRBV4-1 and TRBJ1-2; TRBD1 matches at 10 bases. The CDR3 spans 15 residues. J lost 6 bases, V lost 0 bases, and 4 bases had no gene match. Germline-derived CDR1 and CDR2 are MGHRA and YSYEKL. The CDR3 sequence is CASSQDVTGGHGYTF. CDR3 sequence (DNA): TGCGCCAGCAGCCAAGACGTGACAGGGGGCCATGGCTACACCTTC.

This clone was found a few times. The J gene is TRBJ2-2, the V gene TRBV10-3, with D maybe TRBD1 (5 bases). The V end lost 7 bases, the J end lost 4 bases, and 13 bases lay between the germline ends. CDR1 is ENHRY, CDR2 SYGVKD, per germline. This CDR3 comprises 14 residues. The CDR3 region has the DNA TGTGCCATCAAGGGCAGGGTAGGCACCGGGGAGCTGTTTTTT. Amino acids: CAIKGRVGTGELFF.

V usage is TRBV19 and J usage is TRBJ2-7, with D possibly being TRBD1 (5 bases). Trimming removed 7 bases at V and 2 bases at J, with 12 bases between. Germline CDR1 reads LNHDA; CDR2 reads SQIVND (reference sequence). This CDR3 comprises 13 residues. The CDR3: CASTTGIPYEQYF. In nucleotides, the CDR3 is TGTGCCAGTACCACAGGTATACCCTACGAGCAGTACTTC.

This chain links TRBV3-1 (or the pseudogene TRBV3-2) with TRBJ1-1; the match to TRBD1 covers 8 bases. The CDR3 is 13 residues long. CDR1 and CDR2 (germline): LGHDT, YNNKEL (reference sequence). V lost 9 bases to trimming and J lost 2 bases; unmatched junction nucleotides: 5. CDR3 sequence: CASTTGVNTEAFF. The CDR3, as DNA: TGTGCCAGTACGACAGGGGTTAACACTGAAGCTTTCTTT.

J is TRBJ2-5 and V is TRBV19, with a weak D call TRBD1 (5 bases). In germline, CDR1 is LNHDA, CDR2 SQIVND (reference sequence). The V gene lost 4 bases and the J gene lost 3 bases, with 12 bases spanning the gap. The CDR3 covers 14 residues. CDR3 sequence reads: CASSTIKGKETQYF. CDR3 nucleotide sequence: TGTGCCAGTAGTACGATAAAGGGGAAAGAGACCCAGTACTTC.

The chain couples TRBV3-1 (or the pseudogene TRBV3-2) to TRBJ2-1; a weak D match, TRBD2 (5 bases). CDR3 size: 14 residues. Trimming removed 0 bases from V and 5 bases from J, with 8 bases in between. From germline, CDR1 is LGHDT and CDR2 YNNKEL (reference sequence). The CDR3 nucleotides read TGTGCCAGCAGCCAAGACCCCGGGAACAATGAGCAGTTCTTC. It translates to CASSQDPGNNEQFF.

This clone has just a few counts. DNA of the CDR3: TGTGCCAGCAGCGGACCGGGACAGGGTAATTCACCCCTCCACTTT. Translation: CASSGPGQGNSPLHF. The V and J genes are TRBV5-4 and TRBJ1-6; TRBD1 aligns across 9 bases. V was pared by 4 bases and J by 6 bases, with 5 bases of the junction left unmatched. The V gene's germline CDR1 is SGHNT and CDR2 YYREEE (reference sequence). This CDR3 is built from 15 residues.

This rearrangement joins TRBV6-5 to TRBJ1-5, with D maybe TRBD1 (5 bases). The CDR3 extends over 15 amino acids. With 7 bases removed from V and 5 bases from J, the gap between germline ends came to 18 bases. Per the germline V gene, CDR1 is MNHEY and CDR2 is SVGAGI. The CDR3 spells CASTQGLGGYQPQHF. DNA of the CDR3: TGTGCCAGCACTCAAGGCTTGGGGGGGTATCAGCCCCAGCATTTT.

A note on this clone: Germline is not matched at one junction end, which may reflect a read error. The J gene is TRBJ1-4, the V gene TRBV7-7; D may be TRBD1 (6 bases). Germline V gene lookup returns CDR1 SSHAT and CDR2 FNYEAQ (reference sequence). The CDR3 is 15 amino acids. Written as DNA, the CDR3 is TGTGCTAGCAGCACAGGCAGGGGTACTAATGAAAAACTGTTTTTT. This translates into CASSTGRGTNEKLFF. Complete variable domain (other parts from reference TRBV7-7 and TRBJ1-4): GAGVSQSPRYKVTKRGQDVTLRCDPISSHATLYWYQQALGQGPEFLTYFNYEAQPDKSGLPSDRFSAERPEGSISTLTIQRTEQRDSAMYRCASSTGRGTNEKLFFGSGTQLSVL.

The genes are TRBV19 and TRBJ1-3; D unclear. The V end lost 6 bases, the J end lost 0 bases, and 9 bases lay between the germline ends. CDR1 is LNHDA, CDR2 SQIVND, per germline (reference sequence). The CDR3 runs to 14 residues. CDR3 in amino acids: CASSQPVSGNTIYF. The DNA for the CDR3 is TGTGCCAGTAGCCAACCGGTCTCTGGAAACACCATATATTTT.

V gene TRBV4-3 combines with J gene TRBJ2-7, with 10 bases matching TRBD2. The germline gives CDR1 LGHNA, CDR2 YSLEER. Germline trimming cut 0 bases from V and 0 bases from J; bases unmatched to any gene: 2. The CDR3 runs to 16 residues. CDR3 in amino acids: CASSQELAGPSYEQYF. CDR3 DNA sequence: TGCGCCAGCAGCCAAGAACTAGCGGGGCCCTCCTACGAGCAGTACTTC.